This TCR beta chain was identified during a study of OX40 agonist ivuxolimab in advanced cancers. With regard to the full study: The costimulatory receptor OX40 (CD134) was targeted by ivuxolimab, a fully human IgG2 agonistic monoclonal antibody. Intravenous ivuxolimab was administered to patients every 2 weeks at six dose levels: 0.01, 0.1, 0.3, 1.5, 3 and 10 mg/kg. Of the 50 or so patients in dose escalation, about 19 had hepatocellular carcinoma, approximately 15 had melanoma, 9 had renal cell carcinoma and 9 had head and neck cancer. A male proportion of 82.7% and a mean age of approximately 62 years, ranging from about 23 to 90, were recorded for the dose-escalation cohort. Prior anti-PD-1, anti-PD-L1 or anti-CTLA-4 therapy was permitted, and about 40% of dose-escalation patients had received checkpoint inhibitors. Partial responses were achieved by three dose-escalation patients, of whom one had hepatocellular carcinoma and two had cutaneous melanoma. Peripheral TCRbeta sequencing was intended to test whether TCR sequence diversity was altered and clonal T-cell expansion was caused by ivuxolimab. The paper covers the monotherapy dose-escalation part of the phase I ivuxolimab trial, which included N = 52 patients.

As encoded in the germline V gene, CDR1 is SNHLY while CDR2 is FYNNEI. Relative to germline, V is missing 4 bases and J is missing 5 bases, with 4 bases of the junction outside any gene match. From the cysteine up to the phenylalanine, the CDR3 has a length of 13 residues. The entry retains the CDR3 DNA only, 39 bases that are in frame from base 1. The paper's findings and limits, for the study overall: Antigen specificity was not determined for the clonally expanded peripheral T cells. In partial responders in the 0.1-3.0 mg/kg groups, normalized peripheral clonal expansion was found to be among the lowest, especially among CD8+ T cells. Low levels of normalized T-cell clonal expansion were also shown by some nonresponding patients. At doses of 0.1 to 3.0 mg/kg, clonal expansion of both CD4+ and CD8+ blood T cells was observed from baseline to week 6. On average, CD8+ T cells showed more expanded clones than CD4+ T cells after ivuxolimab.

For this clone: The target of this receptor is not known. No base qualities exist here, and no much larger clone lies one base off it.

The trial excluded patients who had a history of autoimmune disease or who were on systemic immunosuppression. Peripheral blood for TCR sequencing was collected from all dose cohorts at baseline, on cycle 4 day 1, and on cycle 7 day 1. Samples came from an open-label, multicenter, first-in-human phase I dose-escalation trial of ivuxolimab. The trial enrolled adults with locally advanced or metastatic head and neck squamous cell, hepatocellular, melanoma or renal cell carcinoma. CD4+ and CD8+ T cells were sorted separately from peripheral blood before TCR sequencing. To sequence the TCRbeta CDR3 region, genomic DNA was isolated from the sorted cells. The immunoSEQ Assay was used for sequencing of TCRbeta CDR3 regions. As stored in TCRdb, this immuneACCESS dataset retains in-frame rearrangements with V and J assigned. A fraction of the clones does not appear; measured against another copy, unresolved V genes explain less than half of the discrepancy, and the remainder lacks a known reason. This sample lists roughly 56,000 clones; around nine tenths were detected once. 0.55% to 0.65% of the sample belongs to the ten largest clones.

The chain couples TRBV2 to TRBJ1-2, and 7 junction bases match TRBD1. The sequence came from an adult with an advanced solid tumor such as melanoma, head and neck, liver or kidney cancer. Sequencing used CD4+ or CD8+ T cells sorted from blood, obtained in a trial of the OX40 agonist ivuxolimab. CDR3 region: CASSGDSAYGYTF. The DNA sequence is TGTGCCAGCAGTGGGGACAGTGCTTATGGCTACACCTTC.